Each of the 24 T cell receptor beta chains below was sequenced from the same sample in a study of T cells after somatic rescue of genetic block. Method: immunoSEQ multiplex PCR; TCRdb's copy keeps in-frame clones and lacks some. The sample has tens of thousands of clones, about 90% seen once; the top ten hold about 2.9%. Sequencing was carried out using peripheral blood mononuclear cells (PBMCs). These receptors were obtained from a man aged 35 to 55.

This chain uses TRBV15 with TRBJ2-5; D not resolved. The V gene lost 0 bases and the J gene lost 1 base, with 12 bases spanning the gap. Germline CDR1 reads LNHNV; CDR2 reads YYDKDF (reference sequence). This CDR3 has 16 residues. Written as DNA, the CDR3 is TGTGCCACCAGCAGAGATCTAAGTGCCGTCCAAGAGACCCAGTACTTC. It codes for CATSRDLSAVQETQYF. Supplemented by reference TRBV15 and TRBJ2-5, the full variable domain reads DAMVIQNPRYQVTQFGKPVTLSCSQTLNHNVMYWYQQKSSQAPKLLFHYYDKDFNNEADTPDNFQSRRPNTSFCFLDIRSPGLGDTAMYLCATSRDLSAVQETQYFGPGTRLLVL.

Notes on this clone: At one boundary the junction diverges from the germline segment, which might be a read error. CDR3 in DNA: TGTGCCAGCACCGGGACAGGTGAAGATGCGCAGTATTTT. Amino acids: CASTGTGEDAQYF. The V call is TRBV6-5, the J call TRBJ2-3, with TRBD1 matching 8 bases. This CDR3 contains 13 residues. The germline CDR1 and CDR2 sequences are MNHEY and SVGAGI.

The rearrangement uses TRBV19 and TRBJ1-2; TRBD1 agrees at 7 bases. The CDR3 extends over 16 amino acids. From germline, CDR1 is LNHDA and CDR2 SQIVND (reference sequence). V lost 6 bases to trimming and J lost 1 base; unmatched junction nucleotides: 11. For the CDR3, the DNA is TGTGCCAGTAGGCAAGGGACAGCCGTTCGTAACTATGGCTACACCTTC. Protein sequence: CASRQGTAVRNYGYTF.

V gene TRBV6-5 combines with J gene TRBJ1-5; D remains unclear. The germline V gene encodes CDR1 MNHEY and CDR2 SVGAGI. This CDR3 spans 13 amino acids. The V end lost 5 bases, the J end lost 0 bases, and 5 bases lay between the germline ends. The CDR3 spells CASSTYSNQPQHF. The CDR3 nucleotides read TGTGCCAGCAGTACGTATAGCAATCAGCCCCAGCATTTT.

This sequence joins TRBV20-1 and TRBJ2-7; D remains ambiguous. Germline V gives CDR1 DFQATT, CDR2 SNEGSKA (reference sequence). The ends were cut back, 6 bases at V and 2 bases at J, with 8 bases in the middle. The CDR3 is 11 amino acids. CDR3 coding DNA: TGCAGTGCCCAAAGGACCTACGAGCAGTACTTC. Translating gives CSAQRTYEQYF.

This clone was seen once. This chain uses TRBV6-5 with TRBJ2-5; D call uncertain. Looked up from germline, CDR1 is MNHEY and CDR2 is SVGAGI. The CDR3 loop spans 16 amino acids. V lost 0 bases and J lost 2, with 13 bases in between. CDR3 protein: CASSYSFSGRQETQYF. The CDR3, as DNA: TGTGCCAGCAGTTACTCTTTCTCCGGGCGGCAAGAGACCCAGTACTTC.

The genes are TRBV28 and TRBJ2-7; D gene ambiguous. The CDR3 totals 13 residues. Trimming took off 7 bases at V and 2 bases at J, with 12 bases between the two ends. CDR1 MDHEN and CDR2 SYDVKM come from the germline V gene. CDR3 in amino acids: CASIRWIPYEQYF. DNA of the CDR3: TGTGCCAGCATTAGGTGGATTCCCTACGAGCAGTACTTC.

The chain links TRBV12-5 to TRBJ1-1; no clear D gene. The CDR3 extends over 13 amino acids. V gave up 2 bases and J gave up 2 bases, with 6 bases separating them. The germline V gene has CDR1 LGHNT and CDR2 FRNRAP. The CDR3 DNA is TGTGCTAGTGGTTTGCTCGAAAACACTGAAGCTTTCTTT. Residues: CASGLLENTEAFF.

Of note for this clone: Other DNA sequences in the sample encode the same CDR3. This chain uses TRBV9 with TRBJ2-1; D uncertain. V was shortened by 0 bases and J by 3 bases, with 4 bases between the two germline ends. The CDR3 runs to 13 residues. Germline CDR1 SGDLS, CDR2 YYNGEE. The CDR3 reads CASSVADYNEQFF. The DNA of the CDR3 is TGTGCCAGCAGCGTAGCAGACTACAATGAGCAGTTCTTC.

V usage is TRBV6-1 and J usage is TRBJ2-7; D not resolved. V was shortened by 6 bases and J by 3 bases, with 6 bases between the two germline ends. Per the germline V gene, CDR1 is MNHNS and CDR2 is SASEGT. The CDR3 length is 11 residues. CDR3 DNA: TGTGCCAGCAGCCAAAGCTACGAGCAGTACTTC. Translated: CASSQSYEQYF.

CDR3 loop: CSVGPTGDLGEQYF. DNA of the CDR3: TGCAGCGTTGGCCCGACAGGGGACTTAGGCGAGCAGTACTTC. The V and J genes are TRBV29-1 and TRBJ2-7; TRBD1 agrees at 8 bases. The CDR3 totals 14 residues. The germline V gene encodes CDR1 SQVTM and CDR2 ANQGSEA. V dropped 4 bases and J dropped 6; count of bases not matched to a gene: 11.

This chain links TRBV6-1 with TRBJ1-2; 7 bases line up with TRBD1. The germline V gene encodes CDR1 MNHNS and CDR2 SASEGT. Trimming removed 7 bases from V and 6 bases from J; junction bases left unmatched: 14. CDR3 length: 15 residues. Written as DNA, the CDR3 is TGTGCCAGCAACCAAGACAGGGCCTCGATAGATGGCTACACCTTC. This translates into CASNQDRASIDGYTF.

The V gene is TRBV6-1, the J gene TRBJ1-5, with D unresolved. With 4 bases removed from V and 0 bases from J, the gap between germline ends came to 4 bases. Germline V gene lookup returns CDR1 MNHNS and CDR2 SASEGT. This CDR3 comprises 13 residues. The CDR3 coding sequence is TGTGCCAGCAGTGGATATAGCAATCAGCCCCAGCATTTT. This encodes CASSGYSNQPQHF.

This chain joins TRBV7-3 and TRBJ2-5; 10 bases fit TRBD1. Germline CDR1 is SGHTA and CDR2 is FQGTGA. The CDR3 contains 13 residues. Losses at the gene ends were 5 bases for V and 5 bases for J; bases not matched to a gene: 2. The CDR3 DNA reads TGTGCCAGCAGCCGGGACAGGGGCGAGACCCAGTACTTC. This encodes CASSRDRGETQYF.

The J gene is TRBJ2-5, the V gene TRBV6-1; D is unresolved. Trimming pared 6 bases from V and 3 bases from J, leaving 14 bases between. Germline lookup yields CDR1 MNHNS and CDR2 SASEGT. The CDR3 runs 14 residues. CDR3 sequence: CASRGSPNEETQYF. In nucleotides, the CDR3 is TGTGCCAGCAGGGGCAGTCCTAACGAAGAGACCCAGTACTTC.

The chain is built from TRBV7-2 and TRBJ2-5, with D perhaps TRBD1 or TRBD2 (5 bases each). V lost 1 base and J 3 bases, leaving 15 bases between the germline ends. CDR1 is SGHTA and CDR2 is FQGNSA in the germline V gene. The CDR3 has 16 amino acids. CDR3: CASSLGGGEGEETQYF. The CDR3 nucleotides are TGTGCCAGCAGCTTAGGTGGGGGTGAAGGGGAAGAGACCCAGTACTTC.

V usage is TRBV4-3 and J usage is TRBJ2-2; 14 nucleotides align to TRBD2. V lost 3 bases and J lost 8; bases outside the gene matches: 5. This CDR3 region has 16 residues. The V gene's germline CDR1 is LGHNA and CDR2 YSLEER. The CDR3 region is CASSQGLAGAGGELFF. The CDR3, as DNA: TGCGCCAGCAGCCAGGGACTAGCGGGAGCAGGGGGGGAGCTGTTTTTT.

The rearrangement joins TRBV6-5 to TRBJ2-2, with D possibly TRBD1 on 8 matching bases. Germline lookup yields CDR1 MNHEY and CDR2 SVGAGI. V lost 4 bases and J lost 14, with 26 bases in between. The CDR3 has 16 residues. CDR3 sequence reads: CASSSGGGLDRRSLFF. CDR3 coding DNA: TGTGCCAGCAGTTCAGGGGGCGGACTAGATCGTAGGTCACTGTTTTTT.

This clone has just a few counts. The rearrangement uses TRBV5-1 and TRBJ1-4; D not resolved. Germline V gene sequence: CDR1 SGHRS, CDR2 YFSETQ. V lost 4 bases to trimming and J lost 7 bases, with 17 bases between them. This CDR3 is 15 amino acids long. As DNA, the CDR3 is TGCGCCAGCAGCAGGAGGACTGGCATGAGTGAAAAACTGTTTTTT. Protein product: CASSRRTGMSEKLFF.

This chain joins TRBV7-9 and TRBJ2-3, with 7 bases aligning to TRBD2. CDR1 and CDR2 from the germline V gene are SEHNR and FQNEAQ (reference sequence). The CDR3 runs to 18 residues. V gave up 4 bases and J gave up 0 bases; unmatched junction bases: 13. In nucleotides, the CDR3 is TGTGCCAGCAGCTCCAGGGTATCTAGCGGAGGGAGCACAGATACGCAGTATTTT. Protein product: CASSSRVSSGGSTDTQYF.

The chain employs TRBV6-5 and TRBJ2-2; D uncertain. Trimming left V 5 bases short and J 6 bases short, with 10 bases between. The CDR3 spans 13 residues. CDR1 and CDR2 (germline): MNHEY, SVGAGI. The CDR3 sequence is CASSLRAAGELFF. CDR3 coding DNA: TGTGCCAGCAGTCTCCGGGCGGCCGGGGAGCTGTTTTTT.

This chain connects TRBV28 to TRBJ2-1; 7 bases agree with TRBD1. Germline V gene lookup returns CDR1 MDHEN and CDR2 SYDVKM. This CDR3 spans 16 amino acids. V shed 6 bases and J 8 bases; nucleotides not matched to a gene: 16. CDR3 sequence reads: CASSPRGYRPSDEQFF. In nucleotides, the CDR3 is TGTGCCAGCAGCCCCAGGGGGTACAGGCCGAGCGATGAGCAGTTCTTC.

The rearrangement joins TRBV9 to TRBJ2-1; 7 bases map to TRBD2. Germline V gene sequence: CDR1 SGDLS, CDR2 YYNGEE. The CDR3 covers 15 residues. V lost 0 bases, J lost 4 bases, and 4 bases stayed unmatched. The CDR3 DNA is TGTGCCAGCAGCGTAGGGCTAGCGGAGTACAATGAGCAGTTCTTC. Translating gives CASSVGLAEYNEQFF.

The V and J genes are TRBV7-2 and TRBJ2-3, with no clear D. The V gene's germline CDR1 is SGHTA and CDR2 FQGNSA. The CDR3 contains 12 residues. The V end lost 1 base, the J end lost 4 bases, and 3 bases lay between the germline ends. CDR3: CASSLGPDTQYF. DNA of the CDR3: TGTGCCAGCAGCTTAGGTCCAGATACGCAGTATTTT.